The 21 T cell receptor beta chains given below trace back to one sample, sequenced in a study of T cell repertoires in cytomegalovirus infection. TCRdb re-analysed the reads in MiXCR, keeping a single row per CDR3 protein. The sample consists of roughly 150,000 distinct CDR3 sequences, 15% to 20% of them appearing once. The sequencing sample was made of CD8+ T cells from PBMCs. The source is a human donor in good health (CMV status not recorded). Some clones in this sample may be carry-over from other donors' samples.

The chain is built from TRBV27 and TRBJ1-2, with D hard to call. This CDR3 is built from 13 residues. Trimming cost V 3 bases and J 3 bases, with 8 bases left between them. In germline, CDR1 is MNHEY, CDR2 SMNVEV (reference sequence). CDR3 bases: TGTGCCAGCAGTTTTCATCCAGACTATGGCTACACCTTC. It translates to CASSFHPDYGYTF.

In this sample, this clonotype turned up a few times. CDR3 sequence (DNA): TGTGCCAGTAGTATAAGGGCGGCGGACACTGAAGCTTTCTTT. It yields the protein CASSIRAADTEAFF. The J gene is TRBJ1-1, the V gene TRBV19, with D unclear. Germline values: CDR1 LNHDA, CDR2 SQIVND (reference sequence). This CDR3 spans 14 amino acids. Deletions cut 2 bases from V and 3 bases from J, with 10 bases between. Complete variable domain (other parts from reference TRBV19 and TRBJ1-1): DGGITQSPKYLFRKEGQNVTLSCEQNLNHDAMYWYRQDPGQGLRLIYYSQIVNDFQKGDIAEGYSVSREKKESFPLTVTSAQKNPTAFYLCASSIRAADTEAFFGQGTRLTVV.

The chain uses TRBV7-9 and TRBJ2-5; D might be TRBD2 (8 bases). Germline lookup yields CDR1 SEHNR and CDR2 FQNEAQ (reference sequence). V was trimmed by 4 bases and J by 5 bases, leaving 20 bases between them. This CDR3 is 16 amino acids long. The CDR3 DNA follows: TGTGCCAGCAGCTCTGTTGGGGTAGCGGGACAGGAGACCCAGTACTTC. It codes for CASSSVGVAGQETQYF.

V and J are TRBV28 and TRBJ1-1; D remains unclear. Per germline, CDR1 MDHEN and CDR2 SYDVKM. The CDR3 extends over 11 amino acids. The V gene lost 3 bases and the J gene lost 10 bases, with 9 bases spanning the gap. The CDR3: CASSLLSVAFF. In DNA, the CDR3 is TGTGCCAGCAGTTTGCTCAGCGTAGCTTTCTTT.

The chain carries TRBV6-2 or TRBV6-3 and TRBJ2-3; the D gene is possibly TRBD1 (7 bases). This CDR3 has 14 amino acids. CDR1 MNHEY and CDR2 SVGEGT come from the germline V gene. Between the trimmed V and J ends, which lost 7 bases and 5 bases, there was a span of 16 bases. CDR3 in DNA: TGTGCCAGCACCCTATACAGGGGAGGAGATACGCAGTATTTT. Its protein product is CASTLYRGGDTQYF.

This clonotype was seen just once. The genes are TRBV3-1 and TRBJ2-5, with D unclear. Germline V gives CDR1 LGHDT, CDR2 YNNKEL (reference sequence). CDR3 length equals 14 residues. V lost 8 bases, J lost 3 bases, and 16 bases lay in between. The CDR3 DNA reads TGTGCCAGCGGCATCGGACGGCATAAAGAGACCCAGTACTTC. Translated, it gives CASGIGRHKETQYF.

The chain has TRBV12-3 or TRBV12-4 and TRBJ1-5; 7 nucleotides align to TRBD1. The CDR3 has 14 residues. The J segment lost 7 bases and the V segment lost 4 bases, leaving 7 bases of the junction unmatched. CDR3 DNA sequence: TGTGCCAGCAGTTCCCGACAGGGACGCCAGCCCCAGCATTTT. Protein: CASSSRQGRQPQHF.

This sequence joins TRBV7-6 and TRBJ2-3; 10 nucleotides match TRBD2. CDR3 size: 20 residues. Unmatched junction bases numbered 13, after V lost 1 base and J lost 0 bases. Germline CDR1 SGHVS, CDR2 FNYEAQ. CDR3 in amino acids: CASSLGARSGRAASTDTQYF. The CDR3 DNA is TGTGCCAGCAGCTTAGGGGCGAGGAGCGGGAGGGCCGCTAGCACAGATACGCAGTATTTT.

The CDR3 DNA sequence: TGTGCCAGCAGCTTTAACGACCTCGGCTATGGCTACACCTTC. Translating gives CASSFNDLGYGYTF. This chain uses TRBV7-6 with TRBJ1-2; no definite D call. Germline V CDR1 and CDR2: SGHVS, FNYEAQ. This CDR3 comprises 14 residues. V lost 3 bases to trimming and J lost 4 bases, with 12 bases between them.

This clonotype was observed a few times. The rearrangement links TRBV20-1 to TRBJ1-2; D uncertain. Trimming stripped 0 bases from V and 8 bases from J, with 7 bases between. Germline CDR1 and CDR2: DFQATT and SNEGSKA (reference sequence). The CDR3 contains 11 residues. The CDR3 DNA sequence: TGCAGTGCTAGAGAGGGGAAAGGCTACACCTTC. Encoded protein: CSAREGKGYTF.

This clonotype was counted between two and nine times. The CDR3 bases are TGTGCCAGTAGTTCCTCCGGGACAGCATCTGGCTACACCTTC. Its translation is CASSSSGTASGYTF. The chain carries TRBV19 and TRBJ1-2, with 7 bases fitting TRBD1. This CDR3 spans 14 amino acids. Per germline, CDR1 LNHDA and CDR2 SQIVND (reference sequence). V shed 5 bases, J shed 7 bases, and the junction held 10 bases outside the gene matches.

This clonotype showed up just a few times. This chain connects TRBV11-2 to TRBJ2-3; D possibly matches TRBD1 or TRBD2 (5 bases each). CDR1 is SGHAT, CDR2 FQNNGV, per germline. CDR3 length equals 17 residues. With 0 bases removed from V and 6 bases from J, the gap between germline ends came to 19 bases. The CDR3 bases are TGTGCCAGCAGCTTAGACCCCTTTCCCCAAGGGGAGGATACGCAGTATTTT. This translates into CASSLDPFPQGEDTQYF.

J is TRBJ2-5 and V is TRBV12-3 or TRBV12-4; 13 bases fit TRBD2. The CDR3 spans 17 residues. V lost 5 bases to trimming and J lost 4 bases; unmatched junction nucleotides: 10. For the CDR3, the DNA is TGTGCCAGCAGTACAGGGACTAGCGGGGAGGTAGGAGAGACCCAGTACTTC. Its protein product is CASSTGTSGEVGETQYF.

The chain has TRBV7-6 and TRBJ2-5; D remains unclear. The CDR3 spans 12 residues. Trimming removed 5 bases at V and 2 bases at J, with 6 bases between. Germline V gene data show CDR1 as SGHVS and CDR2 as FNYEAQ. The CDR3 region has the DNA TGTGCCAGCAGCCCGTTACAAGAGACCCAGTACTTC. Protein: CASSPLQETQYF. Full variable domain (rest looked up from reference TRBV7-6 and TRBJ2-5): GAGVSQSPRYKVTKRGQDVALRCDPISGHVSLYWYRQALGQGPEFLTYFNYEAQQDKSGLPNDRFSAERPEGSISTLTIQRTEQRDSAMYRCASSPLQETQYFGPGTRLLVL.

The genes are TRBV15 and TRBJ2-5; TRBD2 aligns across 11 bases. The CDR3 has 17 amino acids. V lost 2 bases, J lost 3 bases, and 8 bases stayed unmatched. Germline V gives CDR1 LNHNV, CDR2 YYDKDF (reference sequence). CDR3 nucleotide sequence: TGTGCCACCAGCAGATCAACTAGCGGGGGACCCGAAGAGACCCAGTACTTC. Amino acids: CATSRSTSGGPEETQYF.

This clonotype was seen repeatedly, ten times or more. CDR3 coding DNA: TGTGCCAGCAGCCCAGAACCCCCGACAGGGTTACGTGAAAAACTGTTTTTT. The encoded protein is CASSPEPPTGLREKLFF. The V call is TRBV7-2, the J call TRBJ1-4; 7 nucleotides align to TRBD1. The V and J ends lost 5 bases and 7 bases, in that order; junction bases with no gene match: 16. CDR1 is SGHTA and CDR2 is FQGNSA in the germline V gene. This CDR3 is 17 amino acids long.

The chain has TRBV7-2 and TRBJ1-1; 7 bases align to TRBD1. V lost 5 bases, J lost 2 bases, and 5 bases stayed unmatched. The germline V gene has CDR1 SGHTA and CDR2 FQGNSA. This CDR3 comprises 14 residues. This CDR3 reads CASSTRGGNTEAFF. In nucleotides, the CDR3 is TGTGCCAGCAGCACCAGGGGGGGAAACACTGAAGCTTTCTTT.

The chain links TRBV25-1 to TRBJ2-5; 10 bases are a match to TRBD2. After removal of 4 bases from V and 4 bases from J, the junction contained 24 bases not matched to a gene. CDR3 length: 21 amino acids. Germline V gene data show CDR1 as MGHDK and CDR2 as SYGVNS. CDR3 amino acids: CASSGTPRASGSVTSLETQYF. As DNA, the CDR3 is TGTGCCAGCAGTGGGACCCCTCGGGCTAGCGGGAGCGTAACGAGTTTAGAGACCCAGTACTTC.

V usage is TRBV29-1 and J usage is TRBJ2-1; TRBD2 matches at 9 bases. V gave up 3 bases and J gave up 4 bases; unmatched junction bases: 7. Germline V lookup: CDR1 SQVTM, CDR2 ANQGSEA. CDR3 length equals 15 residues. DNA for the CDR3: TGCAGCGTTGATGGGTTTAGCGGGGGATACAATGAGCAGTTCTTC. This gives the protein CSVDGFSGGYNEQFF.

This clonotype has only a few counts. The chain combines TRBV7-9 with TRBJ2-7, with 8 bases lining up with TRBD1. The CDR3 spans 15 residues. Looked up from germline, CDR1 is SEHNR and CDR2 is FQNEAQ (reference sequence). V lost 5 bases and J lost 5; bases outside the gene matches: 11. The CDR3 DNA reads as TGTGCCAGCAGCAAGGACAGGGTGGGTGACGACGAGCAGTACTTC. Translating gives CASSKDRVGDDEQYF. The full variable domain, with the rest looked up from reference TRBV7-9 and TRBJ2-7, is DTGVSQNPRHKITKRGQNVTFRCDPISEHNRLYWYRQTLGQGPEFLTYFQNEAQLEKSRLLSDRFSAERPKGSFSTLEIQRTEQGDSAMYLCASSKDRVGDDEQYFGPGTRLTVT.

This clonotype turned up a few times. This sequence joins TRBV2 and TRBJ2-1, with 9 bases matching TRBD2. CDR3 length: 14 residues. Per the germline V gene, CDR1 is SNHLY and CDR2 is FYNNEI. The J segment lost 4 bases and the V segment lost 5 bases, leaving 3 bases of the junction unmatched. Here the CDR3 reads CASSSAGGYNEQFF. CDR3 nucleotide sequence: TGTGCCAGCAGTTCAGCGGGGGGATACAATGAGCAGTTCTTC. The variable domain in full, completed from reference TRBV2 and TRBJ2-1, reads EPEVTQTPSHQVTQMGQEVILRCVPISNHLYFYWYRQILGQKVEFLVSFYNNEISEKSEIFDDQFSVERPDGSNFTLKIRSTKLEDSAMYFCASSSAGGYNEQFFGPGTRLTVL.